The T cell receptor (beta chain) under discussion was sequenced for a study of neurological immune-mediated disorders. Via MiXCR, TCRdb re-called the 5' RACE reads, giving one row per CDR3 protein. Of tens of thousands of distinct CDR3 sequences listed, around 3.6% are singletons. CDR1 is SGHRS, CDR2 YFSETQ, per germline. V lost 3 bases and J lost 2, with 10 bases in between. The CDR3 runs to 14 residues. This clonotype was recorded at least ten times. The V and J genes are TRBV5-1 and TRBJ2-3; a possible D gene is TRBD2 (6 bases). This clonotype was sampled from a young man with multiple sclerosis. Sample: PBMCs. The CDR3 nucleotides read TGCGCCAGCAGCTCTGGCGGGGCCACAGATACGCAGTATTTT. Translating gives CASSSGGATDTQYF.